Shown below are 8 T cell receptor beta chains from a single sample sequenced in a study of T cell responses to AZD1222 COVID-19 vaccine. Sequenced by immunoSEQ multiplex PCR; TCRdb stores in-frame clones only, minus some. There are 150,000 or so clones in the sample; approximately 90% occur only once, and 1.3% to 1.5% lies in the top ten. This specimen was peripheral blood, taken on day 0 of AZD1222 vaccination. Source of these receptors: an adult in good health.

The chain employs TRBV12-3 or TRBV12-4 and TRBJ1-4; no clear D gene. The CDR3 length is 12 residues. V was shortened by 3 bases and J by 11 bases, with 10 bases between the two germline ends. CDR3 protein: CASSFEEGKLFF. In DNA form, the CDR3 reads TGTGCCAGCAGTTTTGAGGAAGGGAAACTGTTTTTT.

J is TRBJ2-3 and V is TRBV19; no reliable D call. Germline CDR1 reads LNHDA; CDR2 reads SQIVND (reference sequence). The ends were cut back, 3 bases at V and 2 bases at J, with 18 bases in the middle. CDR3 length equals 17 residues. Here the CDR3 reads CASSMDIGTDNTDTQYF. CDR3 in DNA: TGTGCCAGTAGTATGGATATAGGAACAGATAACACAGATACGCAGTATTTT.

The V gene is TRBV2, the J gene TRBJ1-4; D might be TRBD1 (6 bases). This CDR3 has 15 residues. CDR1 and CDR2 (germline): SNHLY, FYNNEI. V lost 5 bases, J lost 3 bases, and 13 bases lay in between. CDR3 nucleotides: TGTGCCAGCAGTTCGCTGACAGGCCCTAATGAAAAACTGTTTTTT. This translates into CASSSLTGPNEKLFF.

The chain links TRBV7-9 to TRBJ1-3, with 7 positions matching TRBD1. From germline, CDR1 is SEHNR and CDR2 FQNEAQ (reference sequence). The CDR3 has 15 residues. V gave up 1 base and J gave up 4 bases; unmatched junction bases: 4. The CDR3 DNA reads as TGTGCCAGCAGCTTAGACCGGGACAGAGGAAACACCATATATTTT. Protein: CASSLDRDRGNTIYF. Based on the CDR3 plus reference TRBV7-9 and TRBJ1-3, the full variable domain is DTGVSQNPRHKITKRGQNVTFRCDPISEHNRLYWYRQTLGQGPEFLTYFQNEAQLEKSRLLSDRFSAERPKGSFSTLEIQRTEQGDSAMYLCASSLDRDRGNTIYFGEGSWLTVV.

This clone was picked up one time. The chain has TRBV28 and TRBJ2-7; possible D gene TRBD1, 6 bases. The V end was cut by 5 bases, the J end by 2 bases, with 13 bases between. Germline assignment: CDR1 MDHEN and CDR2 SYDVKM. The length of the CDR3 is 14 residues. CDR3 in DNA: TGTGCCAGCAGTCCAGGACAGCCCCCCTACGAGCAGTACTTC. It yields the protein CASSPGQPPYEQYF.

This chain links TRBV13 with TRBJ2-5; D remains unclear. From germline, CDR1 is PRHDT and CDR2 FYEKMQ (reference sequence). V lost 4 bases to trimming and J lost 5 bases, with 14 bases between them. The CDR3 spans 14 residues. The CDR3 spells CASSSSDSTETQYF. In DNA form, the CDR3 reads TGTGCCAGCAGCTCCTCCGACTCTACGGAGACCCAGTACTTC. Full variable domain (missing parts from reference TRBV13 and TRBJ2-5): AAGVIQSPRHLIKEKRETATLKCYPIPRHDTVYWYQQGPGQDPQFLISFYEKMQSDKGSIPDRFSAQQFSDYHSELNMSSLELGDSALYFCASSSSDSTETQYFGPGTRLLVL.

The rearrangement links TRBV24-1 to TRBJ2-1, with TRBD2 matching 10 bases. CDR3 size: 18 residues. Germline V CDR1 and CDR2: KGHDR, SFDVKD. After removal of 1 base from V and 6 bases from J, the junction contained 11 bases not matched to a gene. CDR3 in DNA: TGTGCCACCAGTGATTTTAGAACTAGCGGGATTTTAGCCAATGAGCAGTTCTTC. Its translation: CATSDFRTSGILANEQFF.

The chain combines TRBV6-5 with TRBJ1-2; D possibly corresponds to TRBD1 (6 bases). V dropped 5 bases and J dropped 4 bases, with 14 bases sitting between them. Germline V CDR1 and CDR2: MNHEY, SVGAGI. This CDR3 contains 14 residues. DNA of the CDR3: TGTGCCAGCAGTCTGGACAGCTTACTCTATGGCTACACCTTC. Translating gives CASSLDSLLYGYTF.